This paragraph covers one TCR beta chain sequence. The PCR contained 60 Vbeta and 13 Jbeta primers. Some clones are missing from TCRdb's copy, which holds only in-frame ones; the method was immunoSEQ multiplex PCR. Of approximately 170,000 clones in the sample, around 80% were seen once. The data belong to a study of cytomegalovirus exposure and HLA in healthy donors. Trimming cost V 0 bases and J 4 bases; bases outside gene matches: 6. The CDR3 length is 15 residues. Germline V lookup: CDR1 SGHRS, CDR2 YFSETQ. The chain joins TRBV5-1 to TRBJ2-5; 7 bases match TRBD1. The sample taken for sequencing was PBMCs. This receptor was taken from a boy aged 2-9 years in good health and CMV-seronegative. The CDR3 nucleotides are TGCGCCAGCAGCTTGGCCGGGACAGAGAGAGAGACCCAGTACTTC. Translating it yields CASSLAGTERETQYF.